The 11 T cell receptor beta chains below were found in one sample sequenced in a study of cytomegalovirus exposure and HLA in healthy donors. Primers included in the PCR were 60 Vbeta and 13 Jbeta primers. The data were produced by immunoSEQ multiplex PCR, yet TCRdb's version contains in-frame clones alone and is incomplete. The sample carries fewer than 250,000 clones, approximately 80% recorded once. The sample was PBMCs. The receptor source for this set is a woman aged 45 to 65 in good health and CMV-seropositive.

The chain employs TRBV30 and TRBJ1-5; D is ambiguous. The V end was cut by 2 bases, the J end by 0 bases, with 11 bases between. This CDR3 is built from 15 residues. Germline loops: CDR1 GTSNPN, CDR2 SVGIG (reference sequence). CDR3 sequence reads: CAWSPTLYSNQPQHF. CDR3 nucleotides: TGTGCCTGGAGTCCGACACTCTATAGCAATCAGCCCCAGCATTTT.

The rearrangement links TRBV19 to TRBJ1-5; no clear D. Trimming removed 3 bases at V and 5 bases at J, with 8 bases between. The CDR3 consists of 13 residues. Germline V gene data show CDR1 as LNHDA and CDR2 as SQIVND (reference sequence). CDR3 region: CASSMGGYQPQHF. The CDR3 nucleotides are TGTGCCAGTAGTATGGGAGGTTATCAGCCCCAGCATTTT.

This rearrangement joins TRBV5-4 to TRBJ1-4; 7 bases are a match to TRBD1. Germline V gene lookup returns CDR1 SGHNT and CDR2 YYREEE (reference sequence). Trimming at V came to 0 bases and at J to 10 bases, leaving 12 bases not matched to a gene. The CDR3 is 16 residues long. Here the CDR3 DNA reads TGTGCCAGCAGCTTGGAGGGACAGCCTGCCCAAGGAAAACTGTTTTTT. Its translation: CASSLEGQPAQGKLFF.

This chain uses TRBV9 with TRBJ1-3; D unclear. Trimming cost V 3 bases and J 0 bases, with 4 bases left between them. The CDR3 consists of 13 residues. Germline V gene sequence: CDR1 SGDLS, CDR2 YYNGEE. Here the CDR3 DNA reads TGTGCCAGCAGCGATAGCTCTGGAAACACCATATATTTT. Its protein product is CASSDSSGNTIYF.

Comment on this clone: One end of the junction varies from germline; a read error may be responsible. V usage is TRBV2 and J usage is TRBJ2-5; tentatively, D is TRBD1 or TRBD2 (5 bases each). The DNA end is more similar to TRBJ2-7, so the J call may be wrong. The CDR3 is 12 amino acids. The germline V gene has CDR1 SNHLY and CDR2 FYNNEI. CDR3 amino acids: CVSTGSVYEQYF. CDR3 coding DNA: TGTGTCAGCACAGGTAGCGTCTACGAGCAGTACTTC.

The chain is built from TRBV19 and TRBJ1-2; no clear D gene. The V end was cut by 3 bases, the J end by 0 bases, with 8 bases between. The CDR3 runs 14 residues. The V gene's germline CDR1 is LNHDA and CDR2 SQIVND (reference sequence). CDR3 DNA: TGTGCCAGTAGTATCGCGAGTTCTAACTATGGCTACACCTTC. Translation gives CASSIASSNYGYTF.

This clone was counted a single time. The chain employs TRBV7-9 and TRBJ1-2, with 9 bases that match TRBD1. Trimming took 0 bases from V and 5 from J; bases not matched to a gene: 1. The CDR3 consists of 14 residues. CDR1 and CDR2 from the germline V gene are SEHNR and FQNEAQ (reference sequence). The CDR3 region is CASSLATGGYGYTF. The CDR3 nucleotides are TGTGCCAGCAGCTTAGCGACAGGGGGATATGGCTACACCTTC.

This clone was counted only a few times. The chain is built from TRBV7-3 and TRBJ1-1, with D unresolved. Trimming took off 0 bases at V and 7 bases at J, with 9 bases between the two ends. Germline loops: CDR1 SGHTA, CDR2 FQGTGA. This CDR3 contains 13 residues. In DNA, the CDR3 is TGTGCCAGCAGCTTAACACGGGTCGGTGAAGCTTTCTTT. Its translation is CASSLTRVGEAFF.

The genes are TRBV5-1 and TRBJ2-1, with 8 bases aligning to TRBD1. The CDR3 runs 16 residues. The germline V gene has CDR1 SGHRS and CDR2 YFSETQ. V trimming: 3 bases; J trimming: 4 bases; junction bases outside the gene matches: 9. The CDR3 spells CASSSEGTGPYNEQFF. In DNA, the CDR3 is TGCGCCAGCAGCTCGGAGGGGACAGGTCCATACAATGAGCAGTTCTTC.

The J gene is TRBJ1-1, the V gene TRBV7-2, with unresolved D. Trimming shortened V by 5 bases and J by 0 bases, and 13 bases separated the two germline ends. Germline CDR1 is SGHTA and CDR2 is FQGNSA. There are 15 residues in the CDR3. The chain's CDR3 is CASSKEALMNTEAFF. Written as DNA, the CDR3 is TGTGCCAGCAGCAAAGAGGCCCTGATGAACACTGAAGCTTTCTTT.

The rearrangement links TRBV7-9 to TRBJ2-2; no definite D call. The germline gives CDR1 SEHNR, CDR2 FQNEAQ (reference sequence). V lost 6 bases and J 0 bases, leaving 11 bases between the germline ends. This CDR3 comprises 15 residues. Here the CDR3 reads CASRTGPSNTGELFF. CDR3 in DNA: TGTGCCAGCAGGACTGGCCCATCGAACACCGGGGAGCTGTTTTTT.